This T cell receptor (beta chain) stems from a study of post-analysis software for immune sequencing data. At the level of the study: Courses of disease covered relapsing-remitting, secondary progressive and progressive-relapsing multiple sclerosis. Study-wide results and caveats: Those with multiple sclerosis, the patient group, showed significantly lower normalized Chao1 diversity than controls. Samples from a shared batch, those prepared together, strongly co-clustered by F measure. TRBV5-6, TRBV5-1 and TRBV20-1 belonged to a set of five TRBV segments that were more frequent in patients than controls.

Incorporated into the TCR beta cDNA libraries were unique molecular identifiers, which served to reduce PCR and sequencing biases. MiXCR was run by TCRdb on the PCR reads, yielding one entry per CDR3 protein. The sample includes hundreds of thousands of distinct CDR3 sequences, roughly 40% seen only once; the top ten take around 1.7%. With regard to this clonotype: Its target is unknown.

The CDR3 spans 14 residues. The germline gives CDR1 WSHSY, CDR2 SAAADI. Trimming took 7 bases from V and 2 from J, leaving 12 bases between them. Sequencing was carried out using blood. The chain has TRBV10-2 and TRBJ2-1; D is unresolved. The source of this sequence is a girl between 10 and 17 years old with multiple sclerosis. CDR3 coding DNA: TGCGCCAGCATGGCGACTCTAACCTACAATGAGCAGTTCTTC. Translating gives CASMATLTYNEQFF.